Presented here are 3 T cell receptor beta chains from one specimen sequenced in a study of T-cell memory formation after mild COVID-19. Using its own MiXCR run on the 5' RACE reads, TCRdb lists one record per CDR3 protein. The sample carries 550,000 to 700,000 distinct CDR3 sequences, approximately 18% recorded once. The sequenced sample was PBMCs or a T cell subset sorted from them (not recorded which). The receptors here all came from an adult woman who had mild COVID-19 (a few samples of this study predate the infection). Cell type and time point are not known.

Many counts were recorded for this clonotype. The chain employs TRBV7-9 and TRBJ2-7; 7 positions agree with TRBD2. Trimming cost V 5 bases and J 2 bases; bases outside gene matches: 0. The germline V gene encodes CDR1 SEHNR and CDR2 FQNEAQ (reference sequence). The CDR3 loop spans 12 amino acids. The CDR3 DNA reads as TGTGCCAGCAGCGGGGGGGCCTACGAGCAGTACTTC. Protein: CASSGGAYEQYF.

CDR3 DNA sequence: TGTGCCAGCAGCTTAGGCCAGGGGGCATATGAGCAGTTCTTC. This gives the protein CASSLGQGAYEQFF. The V call is TRBV11-2, the J call TRBJ2-1; TRBD1 aligns across 8 bases. The ends lost 1 base at V and 8 bases at J; junction bases unmatched: 4. The CDR3 consists of 14 residues. The germline CDR1 and CDR2 sequences are SGHAT and FQNNGV. The full variable domain, rest sourced from reference TRBV11-2 and TRBJ2-1, is EAGVAQSPRYKIIEKRQSVAFWCNPISGHATLYWYQQILGQGPKLLIQFQNNGVVDDSQLPKDRFSAERLKGVDSTLKIQPAKLEDSAVYLCASSLGQGAYEQFFGPGTRLTVL.

This rearrangement joins TRBV2 to TRBJ1-1, with 7 bases identical to TRBD1. The J segment lost 5 bases and the V segment lost 7 bases, leaving 4 bases of the junction unmatched. This CDR3 spans 12 amino acids. The germline V gene has CDR1 SNHLY and CDR2 FYNNEI. In nucleotides, the CDR3 is TGTGCCAGCATCCGGGACAGAACTGAAGCTTTCTTT. It codes for CASIRDRTEAFF.